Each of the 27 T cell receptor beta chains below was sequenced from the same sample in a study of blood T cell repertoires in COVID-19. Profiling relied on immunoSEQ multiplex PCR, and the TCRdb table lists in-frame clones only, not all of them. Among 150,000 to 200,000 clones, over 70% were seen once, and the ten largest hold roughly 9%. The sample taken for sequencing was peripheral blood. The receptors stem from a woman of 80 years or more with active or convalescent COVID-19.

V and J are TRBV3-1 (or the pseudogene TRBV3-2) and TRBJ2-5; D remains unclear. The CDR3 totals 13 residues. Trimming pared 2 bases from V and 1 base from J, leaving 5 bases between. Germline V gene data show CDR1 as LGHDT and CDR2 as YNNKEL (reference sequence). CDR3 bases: TGTGCCAGCAGCCAAAGCGTCCAAGAGACCCAGTACTTC. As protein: CASSQSVQETQYF.

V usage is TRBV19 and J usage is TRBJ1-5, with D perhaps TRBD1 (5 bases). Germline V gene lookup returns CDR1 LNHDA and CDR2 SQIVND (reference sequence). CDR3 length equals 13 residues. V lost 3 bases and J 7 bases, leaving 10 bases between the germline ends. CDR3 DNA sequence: TGTGCCAGTAGTATGAAGGGGCCACAGCCCCAGCATTTT. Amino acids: CASSMKGPQPQHF.

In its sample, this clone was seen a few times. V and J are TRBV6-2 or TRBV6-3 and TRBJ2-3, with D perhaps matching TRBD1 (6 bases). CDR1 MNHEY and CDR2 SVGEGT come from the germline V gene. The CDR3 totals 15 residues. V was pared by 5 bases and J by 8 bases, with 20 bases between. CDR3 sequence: CASSPGHTGQVTQYF. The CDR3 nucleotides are TGTGCCAGCAGTCCGGGACACACCGGGCAGGTTACGCAGTATTTT.

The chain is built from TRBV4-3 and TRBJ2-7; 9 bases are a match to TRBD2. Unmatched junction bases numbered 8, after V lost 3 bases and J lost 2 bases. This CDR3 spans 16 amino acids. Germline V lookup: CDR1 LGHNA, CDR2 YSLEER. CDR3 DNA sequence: TGCGCCAGCAGCCAGAATCTAGCGGGGCCGACCTACGAGCAGTACTTC. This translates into CASSQNLAGPTYEQYF.

CDR3 nucleotide sequence: TGTGCCAGCAGCGCAGACAGGGGGCCCACCGGGGAGCTGTTTTTT. Translating gives CASSADRGPTGELFF. The rearrangement joins TRBV3-1 (or the pseudogene TRBV3-2) to TRBJ2-2; 10 nucleotides line up with TRBD1. Looked up from germline, CDR1 is LGHDT and CDR2 is YNNKEL (reference sequence). The J segment lost 4 bases and the V segment lost 5 bases, leaving 4 bases of the junction unmatched. CDR3 size: 15 residues.

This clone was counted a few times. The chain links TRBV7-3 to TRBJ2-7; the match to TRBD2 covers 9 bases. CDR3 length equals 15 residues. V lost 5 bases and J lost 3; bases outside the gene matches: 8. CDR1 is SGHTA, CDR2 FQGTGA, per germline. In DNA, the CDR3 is TGTGCCAGCAGCCCTGAGAGCGGGGGGCTCTACGAGCAGTACTTC. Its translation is CASSPESGGLYEQYF.

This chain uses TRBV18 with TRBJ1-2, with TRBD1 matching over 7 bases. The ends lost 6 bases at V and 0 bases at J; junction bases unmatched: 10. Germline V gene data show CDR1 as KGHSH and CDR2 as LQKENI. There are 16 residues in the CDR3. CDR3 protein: CASSPTGTEPNYGYTF. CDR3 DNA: TGTGCCAGCTCCCCTACCGGGACAGAGCCTAACTATGGCTACACCTTC.

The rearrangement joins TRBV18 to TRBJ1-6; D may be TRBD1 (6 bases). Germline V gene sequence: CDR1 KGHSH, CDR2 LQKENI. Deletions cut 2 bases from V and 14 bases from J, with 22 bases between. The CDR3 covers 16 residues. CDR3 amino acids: CASSPLPTGGALTLHF. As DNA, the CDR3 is TGTGCCAGCTCACCATTGCCCACGGGGGGGGCCCTCACCCTCCACTTT.

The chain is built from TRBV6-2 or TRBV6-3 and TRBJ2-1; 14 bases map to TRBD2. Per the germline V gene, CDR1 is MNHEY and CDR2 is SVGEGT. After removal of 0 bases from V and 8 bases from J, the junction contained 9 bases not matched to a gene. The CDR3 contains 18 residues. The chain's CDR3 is CASSYSLGLAGGRDEQFF. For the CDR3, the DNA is TGTGCCAGCAGTTACTCCTTAGGACTAGCGGGGGGTCGGGATGAGCAGTTCTTC.

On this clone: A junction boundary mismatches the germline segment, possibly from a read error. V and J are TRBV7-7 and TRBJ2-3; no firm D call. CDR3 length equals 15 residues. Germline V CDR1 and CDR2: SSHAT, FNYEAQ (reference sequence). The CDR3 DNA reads TGTGCTAGCAGCCCCAATGCAGGCCACACAGATACGCAGTATTTT. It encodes CASSPNAGHTDTQYF.

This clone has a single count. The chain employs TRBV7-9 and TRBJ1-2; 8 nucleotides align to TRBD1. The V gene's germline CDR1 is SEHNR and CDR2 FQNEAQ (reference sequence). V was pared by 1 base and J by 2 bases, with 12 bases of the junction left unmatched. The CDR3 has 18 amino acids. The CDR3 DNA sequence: TGTGCCAGCAGCTTAGTCCAGGGGGCGAAAAACGAGAACTATGGCTACACCTTC. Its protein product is CASSLVQGAKNENYGYTF. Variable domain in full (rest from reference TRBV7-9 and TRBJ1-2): DTGVSQNPRHKITKRGQNVTFRCDPISEHNRLYWYRQTLGQGPEFLTYFQNEAQLEKSRLLSDRFSAERPKGSFSTLEIQRTEQGDSAMYLCASSLVQGAKNENYGYTFGSGTRLTVV.

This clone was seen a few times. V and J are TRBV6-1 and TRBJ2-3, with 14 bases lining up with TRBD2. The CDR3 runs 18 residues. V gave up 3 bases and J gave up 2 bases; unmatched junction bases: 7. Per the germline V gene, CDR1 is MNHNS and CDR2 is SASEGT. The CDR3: CASSDRLAGGTITDTQYF. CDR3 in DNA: TGTGCCAGCAGTGATCGACTAGCGGGGGGGACCATCACAGATACGCAGTATTTT.

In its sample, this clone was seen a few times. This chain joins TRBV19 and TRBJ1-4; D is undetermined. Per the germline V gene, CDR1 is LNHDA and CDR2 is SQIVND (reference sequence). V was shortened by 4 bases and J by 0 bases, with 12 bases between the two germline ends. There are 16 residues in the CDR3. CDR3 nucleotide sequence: TGTGCCAGTAGTAGGAGCCGGGGTGCAACTAATGAAAAACTGTTTTTT. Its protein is CASSRSRGATNEKLFF.

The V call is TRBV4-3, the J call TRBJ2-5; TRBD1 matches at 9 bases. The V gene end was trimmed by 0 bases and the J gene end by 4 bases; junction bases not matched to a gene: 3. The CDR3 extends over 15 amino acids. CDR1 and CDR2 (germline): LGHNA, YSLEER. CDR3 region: CASSQEGQGIETQYF. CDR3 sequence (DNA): TGCGCCAGCAGCCAAGAGGGACAGGGAATAGAGACCCAGTACTTC.

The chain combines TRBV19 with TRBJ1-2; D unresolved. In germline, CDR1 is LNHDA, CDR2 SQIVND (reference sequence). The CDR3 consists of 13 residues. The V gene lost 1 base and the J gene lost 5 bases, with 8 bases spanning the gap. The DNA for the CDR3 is TGTGCCAGTAGTATAGTCGGGGATTATGGCTACACCTTC. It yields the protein CASSIVGDYGYTF. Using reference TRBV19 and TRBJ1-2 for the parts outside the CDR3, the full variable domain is DGGITQSPKYLFRKEGQNVTLSCEQNLNHDAMYWYRQDPGQGLRLIYYSQIVNDFQKGDIAEGYSVSREKKESFPLTVTSAQKNPTAFYLCASSIVGDYGYTFGSGTRLTVV.

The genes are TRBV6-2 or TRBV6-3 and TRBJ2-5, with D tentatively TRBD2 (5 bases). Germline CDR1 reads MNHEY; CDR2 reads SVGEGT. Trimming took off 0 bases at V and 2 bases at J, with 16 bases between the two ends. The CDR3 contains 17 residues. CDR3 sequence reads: CASSYSRGHRGQETQYF. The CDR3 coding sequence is TGTGCCAGCAGTTACTCGAGAGGGCATCGCGGTCAAGAGACCCAGTACTTC.

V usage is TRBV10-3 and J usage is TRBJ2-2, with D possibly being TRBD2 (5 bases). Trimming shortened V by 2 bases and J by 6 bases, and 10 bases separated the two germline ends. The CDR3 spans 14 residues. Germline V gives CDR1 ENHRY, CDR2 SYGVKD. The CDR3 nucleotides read TGTGCCATCAGTGAGGGGATGAGGGCCGGGGAGCTGTTTTTT. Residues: CAISEGMRAGELFF.

In DNA, the CDR3 is TGTGCCAGCAGCCCACAGGATCTCAAACAAGAGACCCAGTACTTC. It is translated as CASSPQDLKQETQYF. The chain recombines TRBV7-9 with TRBJ2-5; weak D call: TRBD1 (5 bases). V was shortened by 5 bases and J by 2 bases, with 15 bases between the two germline ends. The CDR3 length is 15 residues. The germline V gene has CDR1 SEHNR and CDR2 FQNEAQ (reference sequence). Full variable domain (rest looked up from reference TRBV7-9 and TRBJ2-5): DTGVSQNPRHKITKRGQNVTFRCDPISEHNRLYWYRQTLGQGPEFLTYFQNEAQLEKSRLLSDRFSAERPKGSFSTLEIQRTEQGDSAMYLCASSPQDLKQETQYFGPGTRLLVL.

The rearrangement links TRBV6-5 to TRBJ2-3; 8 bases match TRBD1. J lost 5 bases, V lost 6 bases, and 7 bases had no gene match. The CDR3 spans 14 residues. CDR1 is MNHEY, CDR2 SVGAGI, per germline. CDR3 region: CASRRTGSGDTQYF. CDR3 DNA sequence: TGTGCCAGCAGACGGACAGGGTCAGGAGATACGCAGTATTTT.

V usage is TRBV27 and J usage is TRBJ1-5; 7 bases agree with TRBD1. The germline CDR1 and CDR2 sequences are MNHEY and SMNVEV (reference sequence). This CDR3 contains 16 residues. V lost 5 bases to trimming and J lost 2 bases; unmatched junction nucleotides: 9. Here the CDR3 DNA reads TGTGCCAGCAGTCTCACAGGGGCTTGGGGCAATCAGCCCCAGCATTTT. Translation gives CASSLTGAWGNQPQHF.

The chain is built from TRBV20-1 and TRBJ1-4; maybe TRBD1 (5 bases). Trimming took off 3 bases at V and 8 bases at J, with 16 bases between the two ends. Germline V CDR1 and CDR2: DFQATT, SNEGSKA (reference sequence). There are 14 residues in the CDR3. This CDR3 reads CSASGQGSGEKLFF. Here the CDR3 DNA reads TGCAGTGCTAGTGGGCAGGGATCGGGCGAAAAACTGTTTTTT.

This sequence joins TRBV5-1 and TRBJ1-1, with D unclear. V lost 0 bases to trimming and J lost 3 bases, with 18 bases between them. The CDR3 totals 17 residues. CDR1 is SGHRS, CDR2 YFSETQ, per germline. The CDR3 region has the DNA TGCGCCAGCAGCTTGGGGAGGGAAGGAACTCGGGACACTGAAGCTTTCTTT. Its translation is CASSLGREGTRDTEAFF.

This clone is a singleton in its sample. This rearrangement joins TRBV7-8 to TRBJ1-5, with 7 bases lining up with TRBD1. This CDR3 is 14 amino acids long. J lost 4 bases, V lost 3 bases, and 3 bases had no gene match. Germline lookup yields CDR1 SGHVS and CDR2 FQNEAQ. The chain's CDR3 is CASSFQQGNQPQHF. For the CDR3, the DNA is TGTGCCAGCAGCTTCCAACAGGGGAATCAGCCCCAGCATTTT.

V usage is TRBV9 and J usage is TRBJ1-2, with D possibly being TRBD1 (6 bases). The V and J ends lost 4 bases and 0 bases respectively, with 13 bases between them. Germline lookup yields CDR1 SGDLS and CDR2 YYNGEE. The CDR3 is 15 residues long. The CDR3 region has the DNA TGTGCCAGCAGCTTACAGGGTAATCCTAACTATGGCTACACCTTC. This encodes CASSLQGNPNYGYTF.

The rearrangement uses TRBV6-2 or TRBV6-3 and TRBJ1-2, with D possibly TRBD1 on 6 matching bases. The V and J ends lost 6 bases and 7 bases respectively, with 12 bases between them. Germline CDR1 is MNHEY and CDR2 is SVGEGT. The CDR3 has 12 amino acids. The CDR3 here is CASSEGQPGYTF. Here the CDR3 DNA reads TGTGCCAGCAGCGAAGGACAGCCTGGCTACACCTTC.

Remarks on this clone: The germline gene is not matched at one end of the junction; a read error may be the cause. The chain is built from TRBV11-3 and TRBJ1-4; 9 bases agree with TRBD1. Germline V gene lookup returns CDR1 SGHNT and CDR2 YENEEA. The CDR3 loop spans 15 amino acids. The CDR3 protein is CASSLGDRADEKLFF. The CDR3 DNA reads TGTGCCAGCAGTTTAGGGGACAGGGCTGATGAAAAACTGTTTTTT.

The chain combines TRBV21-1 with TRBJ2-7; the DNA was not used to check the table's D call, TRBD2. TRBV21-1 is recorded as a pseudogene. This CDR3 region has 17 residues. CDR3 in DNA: TGTGCCAGCAGCCCGGGGAGCCTAGCGGGGGGGCCGTACGAGCAGTACTTC. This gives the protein CASSPGSLAGGPYEQYF.